A selection of T cell receptor beta chains follows, all from one sample in a study of T cells after posttransplantation cyclophosphamide. Using immunoSEQ multiplex PCR, the repertoire was profiled, and TCRdb retains in-frame clones only, with some absent. The repertoire includes around 50,000 clones, roughly 92% of them detected once, and 3% to 3.5% sits in the top ten. Sample: PBMCs. These receptors originate from a woman aged 45-59 years in good health and a related stem cell transplant donor. The CDR3 runs from the conserved cysteine through the conserved F or W. D genes are given only for firm matches. The size field is filled for only some rows; it gives once, few, many or a size class.

D gene: NA
clone size: NA
J gene: TRBJ2-2
V gene: TRBV6-5
CDR3 protein: CASSSQGLTGELFF
CDR3 DNA: TGTGCCAGCAGTTCCCAGGGGTTGACCGGGGAGCTGTTTTTT

D gene: NA
clone size: NA
J gene: TRBJ1-4
V gene: TRBV15
CDR3 protein: CATSSTSGRGGEKLFF
CDR3 DNA: TGTGCCACCAGCAGTACTTCAGGGCGGGGAGGTGAAAAACTGTTTTTT

D gene: TRBD2
clone size: NA
J gene: TRBJ2-2
V gene: TRBV9
CDR3 protein: CASSVDVWPSGRAATGELFF
CDR3 DNA: TGTGCCAGCAGCGTAGATGTATGGCCTAGCGGGAGGGCCGCCACCGGGGAGCTGTTTTTT

D gene: NA
clone size: NA
J gene: TRBJ2-7
V gene: TRBV4-1
CDR3 protein: CASSQGQLGGYEQYF
CDR3 DNA: TGCGCCAGCAGTCAAGGACAGCTCGGTGGGTACGAGCAGTACTTC

D gene: NA
clone size: NA
J gene: TRBJ2-7
V gene: TRBV15
CDR3 protein: CATSSEEYEQYF
CDR3 DNA: TGTGCCACCAGCAGTGAGGAGTACGAGCAGTACTTC

D gene: TRBD2
clone size: few
J gene: TRBJ2-1
V gene: TRBV10-2
CDR3 protein: CASSDIAGVINEQFF
CDR3 DNA: TGCGCCAGCAGTGATATAGCGGGAGTGATCAATGAGCAGTTCTTC

D gene: NA
clone size: NA
J gene: TRBJ1-6
V gene: TRBV11-2
CDR3 protein: CASSEGHLNSPLHF
CDR3 DNA: TGTGCCAGCAGCGAAGGACACCTCAATTCCCCCCTCCACTTT

D gene: TRBD2
clone size: NA
J gene: TRBJ2-7
V gene: TRBV19
CDR3 protein: CASSIGREGHEQYF
CDR3 DNA: TGTGCCAGTAGTATTGGGCGGGAGGGCCACGAGCAGTACTTC

D gene: NA
clone size: NA
J gene: TRBJ1-2
V gene: TRBV5-1
CDR3 protein: CASSLGIGGIGSGGYTF
CDR3 DNA: TGCGCCAGCAGCTTGGGGATCGGGGGGATCGGCTCGGGCGGCTACACCTTC

D gene: TRBD2
clone size: NA
J gene: TRBJ2-7
V gene: TRBV9
CDR3 protein: CASSVAPSGYEQYF
CDR3 DNA: TGTGCCAGCAGCGTAGCGCCTAGCGGTTACGAGCAGTACTTC

D gene: NA
clone size: NA
J gene: TRBJ1-3
V gene: TRBV19
CDR3 protein: CASSIAIQGPGNTIYF
CDR3 DNA: TGTGCCAGTAGTATAGCCATACAGGGTCCTGGAAACACCATATATTTT

D gene: TRBD1
clone size: few
J gene: TRBJ2-7
V gene: TRBV7-6
CDR3 protein: CASSSTPGQGEKQYF
CDR3 DNA: TGTGCCAGCAGCTCCACCCCGGGACAGGGAGAGAAGCAGTACTTC

D gene: NA
clone size: NA
J gene: TRBJ1-1
V gene: TRBV18
CDR3 protein: CASLTSGDTEAFF
CDR3 DNA: TGTGCCAGCCTAACATCAGGGGACACTGAAGCTTTCTTT

D gene: TRBD1
clone size: NA
J gene: TRBJ1-6
V gene: TRBV18
CDR3 protein: CASSPNYPGQGTSPLHF
CDR3 DNA: TGTGCCAGCTCACCAAATTACCCAGGACAGGGAACCTCACCCCTCCACTTT

D gene: NA
clone size: once
J gene: TRBJ1-3
V gene: TRBV7-6
CDR3 protein: CASSPQGWGLGGNTIYF
CDR3 DNA: TGTGCCAGCAGCCCTCAGGGCTGGGGATTGGGGGGAAACACCATATATTTT

D gene: NA
clone size: NA
J gene: TRBJ1-2
V gene: TRBV27
CDR3 protein: CASSLSAGPNYGYTF
CDR3 DNA: TGTGCCAGCAGTTTATCAGCAGGGCCTAACTATGGCTACACCTTC

D gene: NA
clone size: NA
J gene: TRBJ2-5
V gene: TRBV5-1
CDR3 protein: CASRDSTGLVETQYF
CDR3 DNA: TGCGCCAGCCGGGACTCAACGGGATTAGTAGAGACCCAGTACTTC

D gene: TRBD2
clone size: NA
J gene: TRBJ2-1
V gene: TRBV5-1
CDR3 protein: CASSFAGGGDEQFF
CDR3 DNA: TGCGCCAGCAGCTTCGCCGGGGGGGGAGATGAGCAGTTCTTC

D gene: NA
clone size: NA
J gene: TRBJ1-1
V gene: TRBV10-3
CDR3 protein: CAISEPLGVGINEAFF
CDR3 DNA: TGTGCCATCAGTGAACCCCTTGGAGTAGGTATAAATGAAGCTTTCTTT

D gene: TRBD1
clone size: once
J gene: TRBJ2-7
V gene: TRBV10-3
CDR3 protein: CAIAVEPGGYEQYF
CDR3 DNA: TGTGCCATCGCAGTCGAGCCAGGGGGATACGAGCAGTACTTC

D gene: TRBD1
clone size: NA
J gene: TRBJ1-5
V gene: TRBV10-2
CDR3 protein: CASKQGEFGNQPQHF
CDR3 DNA: TGCGCTAGCAAACAGGGGGAATTCGGCAATCAGCCCCAGCATTTT

D gene: TRBD1
clone size: NA
J gene: TRBJ1-1
V gene: TRBV2
CDR3 protein: CASRDGEGAWGFF
CDR3 DNA: TGTGCCAGCAGGGACGGCGAGGGGGCTTGGGGTTTCTTT

D gene: NA
clone size: NA
J gene: TRBJ2-7
V gene: TRBV6-1
CDR3 protein: CASSEQGGGEQYF
CDR3 DNA: TGTGCCAGCAGTGAACAGGGAGGTGGCGAGCAGTACTTC

D gene: TRBD2
clone size: once
J gene: TRBJ2-7
V gene: TRBV29-1
CDR3 protein: CSARVGLAATYEQYF
CDR3 DNA: TGCAGCGCCAGGGTGGGACTAGCGGCAACCTACGAGCAGTACTTC

D gene: TRBD1
clone size: NA
J gene: TRBJ2-3
V gene: TRBV2
CDR3 protein: CASKTFSGTGFTDTQYF
CDR3 DNA: TGTGCCAGCAAAACTTTTTCCGGGACAGGGTTTACAGATACGCAGTATTTT

D gene: TRBD1
clone size: NA
J gene: TRBJ2-7
V gene: TRBV5-1
CDR3 protein: CASTGTGVGEQYF
CDR3 DNA: TGCGCCAGCACCGGGACAGGGGTAGGCGAGCAGTACTTC

D gene: NA
clone size: NA
J gene: TRBJ2-5
V gene: TRBV19
CDR3 protein: CASSIGPGETQYF
CDR3 DNA: TGTGCCAGTAGTATAGGTCCAGGGGAGACCCAGTACTTC

D gene: NA
clone size: NA
J gene: TRBJ2-1
V gene: TRBV7-2
CDR3 protein: CASTREIYNEQFF
CDR3 DNA: TGTGCCAGCACCCGGGAGATCTACAATGAGCAGTTCTTC

D gene: TRBD1
clone size: NA
J gene: TRBJ2-1
V gene: TRBV15
CDR3 protein: CATSRLSNRQGSNEQFF
CDR3 DNA: TGTGCCACCAGCAGACTATCGAACCGACAGGGGTCGAATGAGCAGTTCTTC

D gene: TRBD1
clone size: NA
J gene: TRBJ2-2
V gene: TRBV11-2
CDR3 protein: CASSLDLTGVNTGELFF
CDR3 DNA: TGTGCCAGCAGCTTAGACCTAACAGGGGTAAACACCGGGGAGCTGTTTTTT

D gene: TRBD2
clone size: NA
J gene: TRBJ2-2
V gene: TRBV5-1
CDR3 protein: CASRLAGDPNTGELFF
CDR3 DNA: TGCGCCAGCAGACTAGCGGGGGACCCGAACACCGGGGAGCTGTTTTTT

D gene: NA
clone size: NA
J gene: TRBJ1-2
V gene: TRBV6-1
CDR3 protein: CASSGELNTEGYGYTF
CDR3 DNA: TGTGCCAGCAGTGGGGAACTTAATACCGAGGGCTATGGCTACACCTTC

D gene: TRBD2
clone size: NA
J gene: TRBJ2-2
V gene: TRBV5-1
CDR3 protein: CASSLWREVFTGELFF
CDR3 DNA: TGCGCCAGCAGCCTTTGGCGGGAGGTGTTTACCGGGGAGCTGTTTTTT

D gene: NA
clone size: NA
J gene: TRBJ1-1
V gene: TRBV7-8
CDR3 protein: CASSSPRGSLTEAFF
CDR3 DNA: TGTGCCAGCAGCTCCCCCAGAGGTTCCCTCACTGAAGCTTTCTTT

D gene: NA
clone size: once
J gene: TRBJ2-7
V gene: TRBV19
CDR3 protein: CASSRQTTYEQYF
CDR3 DNA: TGTGCCAGTAGTCGGCAGACAACCTACGAGCAGTACTTC

D gene: NA
clone size: NA
J gene: TRBJ2-7
V gene: TRBV13
CDR3 protein: CASSWVRGLGGSEQYF
CDR3 DNA: TGTGCCAGCAGCTGGGTACGGGGACTAGGGGGCTCGGAGCAGTACTTC

D gene: NA
clone size: NA
J gene: TRBJ2-7
V gene: TRBV28
CDR3 protein: CASSDPDSVLGEQYF
CDR3 DNA: TGTGCCAGCAGTGACCCGGACAGCGTTTTGGGCGAGCAGTACTTC

D gene: NA
clone size: NA
J gene: TRBJ1-1
V gene: TRBV19
CDR3 protein: CASSIQGIDTEAFF
CDR3 DNA: TGTGCCAGTAGTATCCAGGGGATAGACACTGAAGCTTTCTTT

D gene: NA
clone size: NA
J gene: TRBJ2-7
V gene: TRBV5-8
CDR3 protein: CASSLGGAATYEQYF
CDR3 DNA: TGTGCCAGCAGCTTAGGTGGGGCGGCCACCTACGAGCAGTACTTC

D gene: TRBD2
clone size: NA
J gene: TRBJ2-1
V gene: TRBV29-1
CDR3 protein: CSVEEGAGTYNEQFF
CDR3 DNA: TGCAGCGTTGAAGAAGGAGCGGGGACGTACAATGAGCAGTTCTTC

D gene: NA
clone size: NA
J gene: TRBJ2-1
V gene: TRBV7-6
CDR3 protein: CASSLSRNEQFF
CDR3 DNA: TGTGCCAGCAGCTTGTCCCGGAATGAGCAGTTCTTC

D gene: NA
clone size: NA
J gene: TRBJ2-1
V gene: TRBV10-3
CDR3 protein: CAISELALRQFF
CDR3 DNA: TGTGCCATCAGTGAGCTGGCCTTACGGCAGTTCTTC

D gene: NA
clone size: NA
J gene: TRBJ2-7
V gene: TRBV19
CDR3 protein: CASSVQVEDRYEQYF
CDR3 DNA: TGTGCCAGTAGTGTGCAGGTTGAAGACAGATACGAGCAGTACTTC

D gene: NA
clone size: NA
J gene: TRBJ1-2
V gene: TRBV25-1
CDR3 protein: CASSEPPNYGYTF
CDR3 DNA: TGTGCCAGCAGTGAACCTCCTAACTATGGCTACACCTTC

D gene: TRBD2
clone size: NA
J gene: TRBJ2-7
V gene: TRBV27
CDR3 protein: CASSLLRGANWYEQYF
CDR3 DNA: TGTGCCAGCAGTTTATTGCGGGGGGCGAATTGGTACGAGCAGTACTTC

D gene: TRBD2
clone size: once
J gene: TRBJ2-1
V gene: TRBV6-5
CDR3 protein: CASTGGTLHNEQFF
CDR3 DNA: TGTGCCAGCACGGGGGGTACCTTACACAATGAGCAGTTCTTC